This TCR beta chain comes out of a study of chemoradiotherapy in HPV16-positive cancers. On the study more broadly: Functional T-cell assays on a couple of HPV16-positive patients' cells defined candidate HPV-specific clones and common TCR motifs.

Using immunoSEQ multiplex PCR, the repertoire was profiled, and TCRdb retains in-frame clones only, with some absent. The table records 750 to 950 clones, roughly a third of them present only once. Looked up from germline, CDR1 is ENHRY and CDR2 is SYGVKD. V lost 11 bases to trimming and J lost 4 bases, with 11 bases between them. The CDR3 is 12 amino acids. The V call is TRBV10-3, the J call TRBJ2-2, with D unresolved. Sample acquisition took place from a patient who underwent chemoradiotherapy. This receptor was taken from a human donor with HPV-associated anogenital cancer. In nucleotides, the CDR3 is TGTGCCGCTCAACAACCCACCGGGGAGCTGTTTTTT. Its translation is CAAQQPTGELFF.